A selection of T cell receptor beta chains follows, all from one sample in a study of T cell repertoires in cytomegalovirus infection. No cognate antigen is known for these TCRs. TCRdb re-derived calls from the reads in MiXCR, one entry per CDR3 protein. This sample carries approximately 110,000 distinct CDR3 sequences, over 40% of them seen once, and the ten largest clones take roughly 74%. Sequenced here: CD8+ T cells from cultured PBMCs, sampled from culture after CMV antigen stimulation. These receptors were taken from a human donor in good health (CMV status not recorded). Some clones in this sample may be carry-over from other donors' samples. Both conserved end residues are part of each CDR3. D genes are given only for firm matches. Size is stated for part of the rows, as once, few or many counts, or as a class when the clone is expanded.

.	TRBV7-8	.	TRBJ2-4	TGTGCCAGCAGCAAACTCTCGGGGTCAGGGGACGGAAACATTCAGTACTTC	CASSKLSGSGDGNIQYF
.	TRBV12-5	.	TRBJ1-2	TGTGCTAGTGGTCCCGAGGGGATCGGGGCCGCTGCCTTC	CASGPEGIGAAAF
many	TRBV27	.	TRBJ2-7	TGTGCCAGCAGTTTCCGTTATTCCTACGAGCAGTACTTC	CASSFRYSYEQYF
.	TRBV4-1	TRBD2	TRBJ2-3	TGCGCCAGCAGCCTCCGTAGCGGGGATACCACAGATACGCAGTATTTT	CASSLRSGDTTDTQYF
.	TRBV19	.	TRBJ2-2	TGTGCCAGTAGTCTCCAAGGCCGAGCCGGGGAGCTGTTTTTT	CASSLQGRAGELFF
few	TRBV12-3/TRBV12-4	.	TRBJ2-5	TGTGCCAGCAGCGAGAAGCGTGGCGGAGCTATAACATCAGAGACCCAGTACTTC	CASSEKRGGAITSETQYF
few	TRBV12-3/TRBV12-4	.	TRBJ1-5	TGTGCCAGCAGTTTAGTGCGCAGGGGTGGCAATCAGCCCCAGCATTTT	CASSLVRRGGNQPQHF
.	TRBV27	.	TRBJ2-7	TGTGCCAGCAGTTTACGCGGACACAGCTCCTACGAGCAGTACTTC	CASSLRGHSSYEQYF
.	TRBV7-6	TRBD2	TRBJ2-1	TGTGCCAGCAGTGCTAGCGGGGGGGCCCCTGAGCAGTTCTTC	CASSASGGAPEQFF
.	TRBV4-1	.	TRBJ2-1	TGCGCCAGCAGCCAAGCCCAAGGGGACGAGCAGTTCTTC	CASSQAQGDEQFF
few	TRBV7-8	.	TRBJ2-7	TGTGCCAGCAGCTTAGTTCCTGCCCCCGAGCAGTACTTC	CASSLVPAPEQYF
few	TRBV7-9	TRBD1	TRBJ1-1	TGTGCCAGCAGCCTCTGGGACAGCAACACTGAAGCTTTCTTT	CASSLWDSNTEAFF
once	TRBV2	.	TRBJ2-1	TGTGCCAGCAGTGAAGCGCTTCGGAGAGACAATGAGCAGTTCTTC	CASSEALRRDNEQFF
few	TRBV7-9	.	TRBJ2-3	TGTGCCAGCAGCTCCGACGGCACAGATACGCAGTATTTT	CASSSDGTDTQYF
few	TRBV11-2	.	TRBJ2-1	TGTGCCAGCAGCTCCTTCAATGAGCAGTTCTTC	CASSSFNEQFF
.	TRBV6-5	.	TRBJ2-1	TGTGCCAGCAGTTACTCAAGGGTGAATGAGCAGTTCTTC	CASSYSRVNEQFF
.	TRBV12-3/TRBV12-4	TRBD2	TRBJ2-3	TGTGCCAGCAGCTCCAGCGGGGGGGCGGATACGCAGTATTTT	CASSSSGGADTQYF
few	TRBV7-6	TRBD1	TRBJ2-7	TGTGCCAGCAGCCCAGACAGGGTATCCCACGAGCAGTACTTC	CASSPDRVSHEQYF
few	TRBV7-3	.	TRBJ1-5	TGTGCCAGCAGCTTAAACGCAAATCAGCCCCAGCATTTT	CASSLNANQPQHF
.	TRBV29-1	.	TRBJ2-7	TGCAGCGTTGAGTTAGGGTCCTACGAGCAGTACTTC	CSVELGSYEQYF
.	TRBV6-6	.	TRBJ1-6	TGCGCCAGCAGCCCGAATCTACCCCTCCACTTT	CASSPNLPLHF
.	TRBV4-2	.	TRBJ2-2	TGTGCCAGCAGCCAAGTTAAGGGGGGAAACACCGGGGAGCTGTTTTTT	CASSQVKGGNTGELFF
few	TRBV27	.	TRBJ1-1	TGTGCCAGCAGTCCCCGGGGAGGCCGGAACACTGAAGCTTTCTTT	CASSPRGGRNTEAFF
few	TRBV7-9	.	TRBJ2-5	TGTGCCAGCAGCTACGAGGGGTGGGGGGGCGATCAAGAGACCCAGTACTTC	CASSYEGWGGDQETQYF
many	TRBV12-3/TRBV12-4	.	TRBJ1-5	TGTGCCAGCAGTTTAGCGGCTTTAGAGCCCCAGCATTTT	CASSLAALEPQHF
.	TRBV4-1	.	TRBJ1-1	TGCGCCAGCAGCACAGAGTACACTGAAGCTTTCTTT	CASSTEYTEAFF
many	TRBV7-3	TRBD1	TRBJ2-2	TGTGCCAGCAGCCTAGACAGGGCCGGGGAGCTGTTTTTT	CASSLDRAGELFF
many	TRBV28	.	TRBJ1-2	TGTGCCAGCAGTTTCGAACCTTGGAGCTATGGCTACACCTTC	CASSFEPWSYGYTF
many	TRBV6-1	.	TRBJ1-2	TGTGCCAGCAGTATCCGAGACAGGTTGTATGGCTACACCTTC	CASSIRDRLYGYTF
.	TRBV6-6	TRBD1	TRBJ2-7	TGTGCCACCGGTGGGACAGCCAGCTCCTACGAGCAGTACTTC	CATGGTASSYEQYF
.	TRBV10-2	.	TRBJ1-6	TGCGCCAGCAGTGGTCCAGGGGCGCCCCTCCACTTT	CASSGPGAPLHF
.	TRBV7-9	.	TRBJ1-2	TGTGCCAGCAGCTTTGCTTTGACAGGATACTATGGCTACACCTTC	CASSFALTGYYGYTF
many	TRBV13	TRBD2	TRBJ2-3	TGTGCCAGCAGCTTAGAAGCGGGGGGTTATGGAGATACGCAGTATTTT	CASSLEAGGYGDTQYF
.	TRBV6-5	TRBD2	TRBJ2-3	TGTGCCAGCAGTTACTCGCGCGAGGGACTAGCGGGGGTTTTCACAGATACGCAGTATTTT	CASSYSREGLAGVFTDTQYF
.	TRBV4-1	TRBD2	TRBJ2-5	TGCGCCAGCAGCCAAGGGGGGGGGAGCTCCGAGACCCAGTACTTC	CASSQGGGSSETQYF
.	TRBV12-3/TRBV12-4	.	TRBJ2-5	TGTGCCAGCGGGATACAGGGTGGCCAAGAGACCCAGTACTTC	CASGIQGGQETQYF
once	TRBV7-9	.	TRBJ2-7	TGTGCCAGCAGCTTAATCCCGGATGATAAGTGCTTC	CASSLIPDDKCF
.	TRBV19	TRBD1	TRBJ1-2	TGTGCCAGTAGTATTGGGACAGGGTATGGCTACACCTTC	CASSIGTGYGYTF
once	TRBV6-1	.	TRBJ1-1	TGTGCCAGCACCGAAGGGGGAAGGCGGGTGAACACTGAAGCTTTCTTT	CASTEGGRRVNTEAFF
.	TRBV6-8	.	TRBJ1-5	TGTGCCAGCAAGACGGGACACTATAGCAATCAGCCCCAGCATTTT	CASKTGHYSNQPQHF
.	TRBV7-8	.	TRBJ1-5	TGTGCCAGCAGCCGGGGGGGCAGCAATCAGCCCCAGCATTTT	CASSRGGSNQPQHF
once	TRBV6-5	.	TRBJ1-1	TGTGCCAGCAGTGAGGGAGTCAGCACTGAAGCTTTCTTT	CASSEGVSTEAFF
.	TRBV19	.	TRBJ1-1	TGTGCCAGTAGTCTAGGAGGTCTGCACACTGAAGCTTTCTTT	CASSLGGLHTEAFF
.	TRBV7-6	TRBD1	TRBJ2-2	TGTGCCAGCAGCCCAGGGGGAATCGAGCTGTTTTTT	CASSPGGIELFF
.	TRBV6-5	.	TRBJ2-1	TGTGCCAGCAGTTACTCGGGAGATAATGAGCAGTTCTTC	CASSYSGDNEQFF
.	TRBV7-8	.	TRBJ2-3	TGTGCCAGCAGATTCCGTCCGGGGACCGCAGGCACAGATACGCAGTATTTT	CASRFRPGTAGTDTQYF
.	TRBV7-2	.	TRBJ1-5	TGTGCCAGCAGCTTAGGCGTAGGCGGTGGCAATCAGCCCCAGCATTTT	CASSLGVGGGNQPQHF
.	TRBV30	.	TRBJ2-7	TGTGCCTGGGGGACGGCCCTCCACGAGCAGTACTTC	CAWGTALHEQYF
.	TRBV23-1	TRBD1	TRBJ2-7	TGCGCCAGCAGTCATGGGACAGTGGCCTACGAGCAGTACTTC	CASSHGTVAYEQYF
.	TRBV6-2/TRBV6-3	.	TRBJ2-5	TGTGCCAGCAGGGTACCTGGGGAGACCCAGTACTTC	CASRVPGETQYF
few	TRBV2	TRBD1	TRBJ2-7	TGTGCCAGCAGTGAAGGGACAGGGTGGGACGAGCAGTACTTC	CASSEGTGWDEQYF
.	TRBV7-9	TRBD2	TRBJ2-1	TGTGCCAGCAGCTTAGGCGGGGGGTCCTACAATGTGCAGTTCTTC	CASSLGGGSYNVQFF
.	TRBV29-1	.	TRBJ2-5	TGCAGCGTTGACGAGGGGGATGGAGAGACCCAGTACTTC	CSVDEGDGETQYF
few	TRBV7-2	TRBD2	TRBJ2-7	TGTGCCAGCAGCTCCAGACTAGCGGGGGAGGACGAGCAGTACTTC	CASSSRLAGEDEQYF